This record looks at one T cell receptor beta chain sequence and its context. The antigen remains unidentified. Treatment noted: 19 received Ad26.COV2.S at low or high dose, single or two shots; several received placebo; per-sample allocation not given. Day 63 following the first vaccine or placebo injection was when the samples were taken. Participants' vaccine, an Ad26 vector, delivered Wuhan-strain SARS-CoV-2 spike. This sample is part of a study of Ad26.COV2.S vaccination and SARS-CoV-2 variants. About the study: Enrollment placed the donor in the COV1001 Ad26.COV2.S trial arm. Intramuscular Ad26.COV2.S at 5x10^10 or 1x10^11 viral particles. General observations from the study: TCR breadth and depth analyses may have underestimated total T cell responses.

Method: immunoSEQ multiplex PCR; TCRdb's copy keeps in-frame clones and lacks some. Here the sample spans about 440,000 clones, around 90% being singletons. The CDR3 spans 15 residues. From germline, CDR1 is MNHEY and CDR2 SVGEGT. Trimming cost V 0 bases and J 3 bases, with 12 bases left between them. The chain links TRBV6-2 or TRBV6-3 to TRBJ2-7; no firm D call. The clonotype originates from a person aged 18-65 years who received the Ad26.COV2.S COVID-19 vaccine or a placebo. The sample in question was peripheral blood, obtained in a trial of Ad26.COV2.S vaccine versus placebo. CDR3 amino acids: CASSYSSRLDYEQYF. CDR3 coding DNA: TGTGCCAGCAGTTACTCGAGCAGGTTGGACTACGAGCAGTACTTC.